This entry describes one TCR beta chain. What it recognizes is unknown. Methods used by the authors: Because ImmunoSEQ provided only junction sequences with no quality scores, the filtering differed. Profiled with immunoSEQ multiplex PCR; TCRdb holds only in-frame clones, not every one. The DNA gave D and trimming, while V, J and clone size come from that table. The table lists some 1,400,000 clones, around 97% of them singletons, with approximately 1.1% in the top ten. This entry belongs to a study of shared clonotypes between healthy human individuals. Study observations and caveats: Donors were few, which limited the genetic and exposure-history diversity represented. Lower generation probabilities were found for non-shared clonotypes than for those shared by all four donors.

Each donor was a Caucasian adult residing in Nashville, Tennessee. The source is a man aged 25-45 years in good health. Material for sequencing was naive CD4+ T cells sorted from blood. Subset given: CD45RA+ positively selected.

CDR3 bases: TGTGCCAGCAGCGTAGCTCAGAGGGGGGCCCAAGAGACCCAGTACTTC. It yields the protein CASSVAQRGAQETQYF. The V and J genes are TRBV9 and TRBJ2-5; D is tentatively TRBD1 or TRBD2 (6 bases each). This CDR3 is built from 16 residues. The germline gives CDR1 SGDLS, CDR2 YYNGEE. V was trimmed by 0 bases and J by 1 base, leaving 13 bases between them. Together with reference TRBV9 and TRBJ2-5, the CDR3 gives the full variable domain: DSGVTQTPKHLITATGQRVTLRCSPRSGDLSVYWYQQSLDQGLQFLIQYYNGEERAKGNILERFSAQQFPDLHSELNLSSLELGDSALYFCASSVAQRGAQETQYFGPGTRLLVL.